Presented here are 14 T cell receptor beta chains from one specimen sequenced in a study of identical twins. TCRdb re-derived calls from the 5' RACE reads in MiXCR, one entry per CDR3 protein. The table lists 1.5 million to 2 million distinct CDR3 sequences, about 31% of them singletons, with about 0.27% in the top ten. The sequenced material came from cord blood. These receptors were taken from a newborn girl in good health.

This clonotype has just a few counts. The J gene is TRBJ2-7, the V gene TRBV14; 8 bases align to TRBD1. CDR3 size: 15 residues. V lost 0 bases and J lost 2; bases outside the gene matches: 3. Germline-derived CDR1 and CDR2 are SGHDN and FVKESK. The CDR3 here is CASSQEWTGPYEQYF. The CDR3 nucleotides read TGTGCCAGCAGCCAAGAATGGACAGGGCCCTACGAGCAGTACTTC.

This clonotype was seen only a few times. The rearrangement links TRBV7-2 to TRBJ2-1, with a weak D call TRBD1 (5 bases). V lost 5 bases and J lost 5, with 10 bases in between. Germline V gene data show CDR1 as SGHTA and CDR2 as FQGNSA. The CDR3 contains 13 residues. Here the CDR3 DNA reads TGTGCCAGCAGCCCACAGGCTAACAATGAGCAGTTCTTC. Its protein product is CASSPQANNEQFF.

This clonotype was seen at least ten times. V usage is TRBV27 and J usage is TRBJ1-2, with D uncertain. Germline assignment: CDR1 MNHEY and CDR2 SMNVEV (reference sequence). The CDR3 has 13 residues. The germline V and J ends were trimmed by 5 bases and 4 bases, with 11 bases remaining between them. CDR3 residues: CASSPSRGYGYTF. The CDR3 coding sequence is TGTGCCAGCAGTCCCAGCAGAGGCTATGGCTACACCTTC.

A remark on this clonotype: A much bigger clone sits one base away, suggesting this may be a read error. V is TRBV3-1 and J is TRBJ2-4, with D unclear. The J call is doubtful: the DNA matches TRBJ2-5 better. Germline values: CDR1 LGHDT, CDR2 YNNKEL (reference sequence). The CDR3 is made up of 12 amino acids. The CDR3 bases are TGTGCCAGCAGCCAAAACCACGAGACCCAGTACTTC. It encodes CASSQNHETQYF.

This chain connects TRBV29-1 to TRBJ1-1; D is undetermined. The CDR3 is made up of 13 amino acids. The germline V and J ends were trimmed by 7 bases and 8 bases, with 20 bases remaining between them. Germline V lookup: CDR1 SQVTM, CDR2 ANQGSEA. CDR3 region: CSGGGRSFAEAFF. Here the CDR3 DNA reads TGCAGCGGGGGAGGGAGATCTTTTGCAGAAGCTTTCTTT. The complete variable domain, with remaining parts taken from reference TRBV29-1 and TRBJ1-1, reads SAVISQKPSRDICQRGTSLTIQCQVDSQVTMMFWYRQQPGQSLTLIATANQGSEATYESGFVIDKFPISRPNLTFSTLTVSNMSPEDSSIYLCSGGGRSFAEAFFGQGTRLTVV.

The chain combines TRBV7-9 with TRBJ2-1; the match to TRBD2 covers 13 bases. Germline V gene lookup returns CDR1 SEHNR and CDR2 FQNEAQ (reference sequence). The ends lost 4 bases at V and 0 bases at J; junction bases unmatched: 3. The CDR3 consists of 17 residues. The chain's CDR3 is CASSWTSGRGSYNEQFF. The CDR3 coding sequence is TGTGCCAGCAGCTGGACTAGCGGGAGAGGCTCCTACAATGAGCAGTTCTTC. Combining the CDR3 with reference TRBV7-9 and TRBJ2-1 gives the whole variable domain DTGVSQNPRHKITKRGQNVTFRCDPISEHNRLYWYRQTLGQGPEFLTYFQNEAQLEKSRLLSDRFSAERPKGSFSTLEIQRTEQGDSAMYLCASSWTSGRGSYNEQFFGPGTRLTVL.

This clonotype was seen a few times. The rearrangement links TRBV7-2 to TRBJ2-3; 7 nucleotides agree with TRBD1. Trimming took 10 bases from V and 2 from J; bases not matched to a gene: 9. The CDR3 loop spans 14 amino acids. Germline assignment: CDR1 SGHTA and CDR2 FQGNSA. CDR3 sequence reads: CATRQGPPTDTQYF. The CDR3 coding sequence is TGTGCCACCAGACAGGGTCCCCCCACAGATACGCAGTATTTT.

Many counts were recorded for this clonotype. One end of the junction fails to match germline, which may point to a read error. The chain employs TRBV12-3 or TRBV12-4 and TRBJ1-1; D gene ambiguous. The CDR3 has 12 amino acids. The CDR3 reads CASSFSGTEAFF. The CDR3 nucleotides read TGCGCCAGCAGCTTTTCGGGCACTGAAGCTTTCTTT.

This clonotype was seen more than once but under ten times. CDR3 protein: CASSEWPSGSETQYF. The CDR3 DNA reads as TGTGCCAGCAGTGAATGGCCTAGCGGGAGTGAGACCCAGTACTTC. The chain is built from TRBV2 and TRBJ2-5; 10 positions agree with TRBD2. The CDR3 runs 15 residues. V was clipped by 2 bases and J by 5 bases; unmatched bases: 5. CDR1 SNHLY and CDR2 FYNNEI come from the germline V gene.

This clonotype was observed a handful of times. This sequence joins TRBV12-3 or TRBV12-4 and TRBJ2-5; D possibly corresponds to TRBD1 (6 bases). Trimming removed 6 bases at V and 4 bases at J, with 15 bases between. The CDR3 runs to 14 residues. The DNA of the CDR3 is TGTGCCAGCAGCTTTGGCAGGGGCGGAGAGACCCAGTACTTC. Translation gives CASSFGRGGETQYF.

This clonotype has a handful of counts. The rearrangement links TRBV7-9 to TRBJ2-1; 10 positions match TRBD2. The J call may be wrong; the DNA end is better matched by TRBJ2-7. The length of the CDR3 is 15 residues. The germline gives CDR1 SEHNR, CDR2 FQNEAQ (reference sequence). In DNA, the CDR3 is TGTGCCAGCAGCTCACTAGCGGGGAACTACAATGAGCAGTACTTC. Its translation is CASSSLAGNYNEQYF.

As DNA, the CDR3 is TGTGCCAGCAGCCGCGGGGGACATATCACAGATACGCAGTATTTT. This encodes CASSRGGHITDTQYF. The chain joins TRBV7-2 to TRBJ2-3; maybe TRBD2 (7 bases). This CDR3 is built from 15 residues. V was pared by 5 bases and J by 2 bases, with 14 bases between. CDR1 SGHTA and CDR2 FQGNSA come from the germline V gene. The full variable domain, with the rest looked up from reference TRBV7-2 and TRBJ2-3, is GAGVSQSPSNKVTEKGKDVELRCDPISGHTALYWYRQSLGQGLEFLIYFQGNSAPDKSGLPSDRFSAERTGGSVSTLTIQRTQQEDSAVYLCASSRGGHITDTQYFGPGTRLTVL.

A remark on this clonotype: One end of the junction is discordant with germline, which a read error may explain. The V and J genes are TRBV15 and TRBJ2-1; no firm D call. Germline loops: CDR1 LNHNV, CDR2 YYDKDF (reference sequence). The CDR3 is 14 amino acids. CDR3 nucleotide sequence: TGTGCCACCAGCCGATGGAGCTCCTACGATGAGCAGTTCTTC. It is translated as CATSRWSSYDEQFF.

This clonotype was counted ten times or more. This chain connects TRBV7-6 to TRBJ2-7, with TRBD2 as a possible D gene (5 bases). Deletions cut 3 bases from V and 4 bases from J, with 16 bases between. The CDR3 has 15 amino acids. Germline V CDR1 and CDR2: SGHVS, FNYEAQ. The CDR3 region is CASSFGHPGDYEQYF. CDR3 nucleotides: TGTGCCAGCAGCTTTGGGCACCCCGGGGATTACGAGCAGTACTTC.